The clone carrying this T cell receptor beta chain has more than one count but fewer than ten. This sample was included in a study of T cells in Graves' hyperthyroidism and ophthalmopathy. On the study more broadly: Peripheral blood specimens were obtained at initial diagnosis, prior to any treatment.

Trimming removed 3 bases at V and 8 bases at J, with 10 bases between. The germline gives CDR1 DFQATT, CDR2 SNEGSKA (reference sequence). The CDR3 is 12 residues long. Researchers took RNA transcripts and amplified the TCR beta CDR3 regions from them. HTBI primers drove first-round RT-PCR of the TCR CDR3. TCRdb independently ran MiXCR on the multiplex PCR reads; one entry per CDR3 protein. The repertoire has hundreds of thousands of distinct CDR3 sequences, around 15% of them found once; the top ten carry around 4%. The material sequenced was blood. The genes are TRBV20-1 and TRBJ2-2; a weak D match, TRBD2 (6 bases). The receptor was derived from a woman aged 40 to 55 with Graves' ophthalmopathy. The CDR3 protein is CSASEGLGELFF. Written as DNA, the CDR3 is TGCAGTGCTAGCGAAGGACTAGGGGAGCTGTTTTTT.